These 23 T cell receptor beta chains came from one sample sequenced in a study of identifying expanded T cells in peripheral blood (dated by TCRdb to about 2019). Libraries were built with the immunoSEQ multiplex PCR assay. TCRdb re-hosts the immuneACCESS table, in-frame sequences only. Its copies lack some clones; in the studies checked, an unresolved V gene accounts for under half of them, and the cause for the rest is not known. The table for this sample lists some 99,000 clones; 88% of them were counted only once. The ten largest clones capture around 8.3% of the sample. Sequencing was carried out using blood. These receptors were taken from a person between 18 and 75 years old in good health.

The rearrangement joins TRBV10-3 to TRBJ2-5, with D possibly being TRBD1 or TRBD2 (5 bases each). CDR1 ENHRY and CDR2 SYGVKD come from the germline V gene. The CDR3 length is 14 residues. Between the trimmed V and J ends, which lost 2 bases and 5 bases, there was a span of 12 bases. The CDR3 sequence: CAISERGRDETQYF. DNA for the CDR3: TGTGCCATCAGTGAGAGGGGCAGGGACGAGACCCAGTACTTC.

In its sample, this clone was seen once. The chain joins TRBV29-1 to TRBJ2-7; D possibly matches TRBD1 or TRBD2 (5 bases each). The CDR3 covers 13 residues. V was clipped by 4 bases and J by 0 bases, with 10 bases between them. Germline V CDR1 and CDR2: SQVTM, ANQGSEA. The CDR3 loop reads CSVGRDGSYEQYF. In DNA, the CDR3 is TGCAGCGTTGGCCGGGACGGCTCCTACGAGCAGTACTTC.

CDR3 sequence: CASSPIGSRNTIYF. The CDR3 DNA sequence: TGTGCCAGCAGCCCCATAGGAAGCAGAAACACCATATATTTT. The rearrangement links TRBV9 to TRBJ1-3; no reliable D call. CDR3 length: 14 residues. V was cut by 4 bases and J by 5 bases, with 13 bases left in between. Germline loops: CDR1 SGDLS, CDR2 YYNGEE.

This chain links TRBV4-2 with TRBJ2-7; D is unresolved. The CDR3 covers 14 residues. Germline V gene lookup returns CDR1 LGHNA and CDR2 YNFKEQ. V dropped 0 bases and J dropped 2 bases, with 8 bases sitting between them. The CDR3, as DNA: TGTGCCAGCAGCCAAGATTCCGGGCCCTACGAGCAGTACTTC. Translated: CASSQDSGPYEQYF.

As DNA, the CDR3 is TGTGCTAGTGGTTTGACGATTAGCGGGGGAGGTACTGAAGCTTTCTTT. This codes for CASGLTISGGGTEAFF. The rearrangement uses TRBV12-5 and TRBJ1-1, with D possibly TRBD1 on 5 matching bases. The germline gives CDR1 LGHNT, CDR2 FRNRAP. V was pared by 2 bases and J by 5 bases, with 18 bases between. This CDR3 is built from 16 residues.

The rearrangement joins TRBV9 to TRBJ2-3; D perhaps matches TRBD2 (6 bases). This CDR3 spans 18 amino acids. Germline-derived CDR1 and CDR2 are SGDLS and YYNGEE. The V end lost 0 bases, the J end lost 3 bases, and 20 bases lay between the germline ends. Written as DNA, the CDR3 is TGTGCCAGCAGCGTAGGCCCGAGGCGGCGGGACCATACAGATACGCAGTATTTT. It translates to CASSVGPRRRDHTDTQYF.

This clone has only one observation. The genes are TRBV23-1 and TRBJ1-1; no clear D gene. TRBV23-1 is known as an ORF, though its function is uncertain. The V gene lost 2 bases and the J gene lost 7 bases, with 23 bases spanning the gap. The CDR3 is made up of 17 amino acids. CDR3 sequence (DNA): TGCGCCAGCAGTCAACCGAACCAGGTCAATCTTCTCCGTGAAGCTTTCTTT. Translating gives CASSQPNQVNLLREAFF.

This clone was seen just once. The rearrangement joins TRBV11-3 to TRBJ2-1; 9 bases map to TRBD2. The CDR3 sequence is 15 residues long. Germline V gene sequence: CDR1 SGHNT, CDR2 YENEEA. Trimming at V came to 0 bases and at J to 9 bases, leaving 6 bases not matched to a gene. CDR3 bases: TGTGCCAGCAGCTTAGAGGCGGGGGGGCCGGGTGAGCAGTTCTTC. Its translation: CASSLEAGGPGEQFF.

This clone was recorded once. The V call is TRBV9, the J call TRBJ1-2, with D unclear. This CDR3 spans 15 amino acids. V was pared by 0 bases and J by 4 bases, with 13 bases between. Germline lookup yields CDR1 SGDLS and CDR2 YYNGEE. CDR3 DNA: TGTGCCAGCAGCGTAGGCATCGGGGAGGGCTATGGCTACACCTTC. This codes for CASSVGIGEGYGYTF.

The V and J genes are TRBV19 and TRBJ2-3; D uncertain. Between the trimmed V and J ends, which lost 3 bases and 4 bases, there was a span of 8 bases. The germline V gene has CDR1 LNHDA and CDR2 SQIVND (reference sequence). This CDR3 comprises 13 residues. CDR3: CASSIIRSDTQYF. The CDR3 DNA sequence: TGTGCCAGTAGTATTATAAGGTCAGATACGCAGTATTTT.

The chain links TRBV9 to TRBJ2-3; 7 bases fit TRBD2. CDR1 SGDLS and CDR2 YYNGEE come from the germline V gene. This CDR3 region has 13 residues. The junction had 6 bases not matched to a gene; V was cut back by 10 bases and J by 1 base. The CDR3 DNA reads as TGTGCCGGTAAGCGGGGTGGCACAGATACGCAGTATTTT. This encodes CAGKRGGTDTQYF.

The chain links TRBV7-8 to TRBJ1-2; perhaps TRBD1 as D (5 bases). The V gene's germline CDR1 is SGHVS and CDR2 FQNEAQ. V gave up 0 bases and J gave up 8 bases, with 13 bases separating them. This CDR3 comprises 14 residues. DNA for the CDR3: TGTGCCAGCAGCTTAGCAAACGGAAACAGGGGCTACACCTTC. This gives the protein CASSLANGNRGYTF.

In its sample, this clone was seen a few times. The CDR3 region is CASSRQVPSYEQYF. CDR3 nucleotides: TGTGCCAGCTCCAGACAGGTGCCCTCCTACGAGCAGTACTTC. The chain employs TRBV18 and TRBJ2-7; tentatively, D is TRBD1 (6 bases). Germline V gives CDR1 KGHSH, CDR2 LQKENI. V lost 6 bases and J 0 bases, leaving 12 bases between the germline ends. The CDR3 covers 14 residues.

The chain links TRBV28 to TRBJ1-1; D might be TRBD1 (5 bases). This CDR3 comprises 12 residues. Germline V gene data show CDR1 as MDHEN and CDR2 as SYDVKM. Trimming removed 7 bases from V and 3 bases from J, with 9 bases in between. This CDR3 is CASTVGDTEAFF. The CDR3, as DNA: TGTGCCAGCACCGTGGGGGACACTGAAGCTTTCTTT.

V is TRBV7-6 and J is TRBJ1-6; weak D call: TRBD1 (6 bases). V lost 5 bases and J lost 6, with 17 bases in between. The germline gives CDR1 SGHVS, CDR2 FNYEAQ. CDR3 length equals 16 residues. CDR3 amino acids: CASSRPEVGGNSPLHF. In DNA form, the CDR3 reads TGTGCCAGCAGCCGCCCCGAGGTAGGGGGTAATTCACCCCTCCACTTT. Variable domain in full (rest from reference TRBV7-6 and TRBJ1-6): GAGVSQSPRYKVTKRGQDVALRCDPISGHVSLYWYRQALGQGPEFLTYFNYEAQQDKSGLPNDRFSAERPEGSISTLTIQRTEQRDSAMYRCASSRPEVGGNSPLHFGNGTRLTVT.

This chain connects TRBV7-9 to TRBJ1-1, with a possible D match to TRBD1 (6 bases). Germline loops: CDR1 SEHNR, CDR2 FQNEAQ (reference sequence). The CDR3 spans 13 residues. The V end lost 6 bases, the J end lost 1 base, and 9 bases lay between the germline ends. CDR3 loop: CASRGGSNTEAFF. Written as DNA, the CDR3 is TGTGCCAGCAGAGGGGGTTCGAACACTGAAGCTTTCTTT.

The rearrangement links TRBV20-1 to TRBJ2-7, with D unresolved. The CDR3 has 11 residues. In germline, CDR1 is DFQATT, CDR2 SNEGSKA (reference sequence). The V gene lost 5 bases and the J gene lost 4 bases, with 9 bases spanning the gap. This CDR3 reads CSAADKYEQYF. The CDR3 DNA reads TGCAGTGCTGCTGACAAGTACGAGCAGTACTTC.

CDR3 amino acids: CASSQRQGVGQPQHF. The CDR3 nucleotides read TGTGCCAGCAGCCAAAGACAGGGGGTAGGGCAGCCCCAGCATTTT. This chain uses TRBV7-2 with TRBJ1-5; 9 nucleotides match TRBD1. The CDR3 consists of 15 residues. Germline V gene lookup returns CDR1 SGHTA and CDR2 FQGNSA. The junction had 9 bases not matched to a gene; V was cut back by 5 bases and J by 7 bases.

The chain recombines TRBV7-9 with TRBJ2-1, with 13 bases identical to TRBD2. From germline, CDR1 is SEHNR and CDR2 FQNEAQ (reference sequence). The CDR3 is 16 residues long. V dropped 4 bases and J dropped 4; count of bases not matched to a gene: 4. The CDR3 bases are TGTGCCAGCAGCTCAGGGACTAGCGGGGTATACAATGAGCAGTTCTTC. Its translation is CASSSGTSGVYNEQFF.

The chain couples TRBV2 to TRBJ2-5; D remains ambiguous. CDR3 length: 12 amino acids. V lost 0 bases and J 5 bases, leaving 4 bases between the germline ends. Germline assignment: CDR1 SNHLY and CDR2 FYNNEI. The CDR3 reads CASSEARETQYF. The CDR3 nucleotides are TGTGCCAGCAGTGAAGCGCGGGAGACCCAGTACTTC.

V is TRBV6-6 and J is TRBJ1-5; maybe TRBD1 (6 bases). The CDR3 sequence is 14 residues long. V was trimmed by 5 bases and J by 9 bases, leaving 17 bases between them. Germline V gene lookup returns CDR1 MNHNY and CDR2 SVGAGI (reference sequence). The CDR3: CASSQNEQGTPQHF. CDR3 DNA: TGTGCCAGCAGTCAAAACGAACAGGGAACGCCCCAGCATTTT.

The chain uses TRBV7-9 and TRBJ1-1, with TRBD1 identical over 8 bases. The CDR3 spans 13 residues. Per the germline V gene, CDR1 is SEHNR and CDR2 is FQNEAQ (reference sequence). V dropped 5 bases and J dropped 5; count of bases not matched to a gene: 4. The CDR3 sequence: CASSGQGGTEAFF. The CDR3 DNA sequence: TGTGCCAGCAGCGGACAGGGAGGGACTGAAGCTTTCTTT.

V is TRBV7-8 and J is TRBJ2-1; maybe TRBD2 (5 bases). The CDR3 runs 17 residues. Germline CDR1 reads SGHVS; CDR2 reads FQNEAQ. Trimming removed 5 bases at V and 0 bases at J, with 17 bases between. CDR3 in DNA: TGTGCCAGCAGCAAGAGGGTAGCCGAGAGCTCCTACAATGAGCAGTTCTTC. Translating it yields CASSKRVAESSYNEQFF.